Below are 2 T cell receptor beta chains sequenced from a single sample in a study of blood T cell repertoires in COVID-19. The table came from immunoSEQ multiplex PCR; TCRdb's copy has only in-frame clones and leaves some out. The repertoire has around 100,000 clones, about 90% of them found once; the top ten carry 2% to 2.5%. Sequencing used peripheral blood. These receptor sequences come from a man aged 45-65 years with active COVID-19.

This clone was detected only a few times. The rearrangement links TRBV7-9 to TRBJ1-2; TRBD1 might be the D (6 bases). The CDR3 covers 13 residues. Germline loops: CDR1 SEHNR, CDR2 FQNEAQ (reference sequence). V lost 2 bases and J lost 4, with 8 bases in between. The CDR3 nucleotides read TGTGCCAGCAGCTTACTCAGGGGCTATGGCTACACCTTC. Translating it yields CASSLLRGYGYTF. Together with reference TRBV7-9 and TRBJ1-2, the CDR3 gives the full variable domain: DTGVSQNPRHKITKRGQNVTFRCDPISEHNRLYWYRQTLGQGPEFLTYFQNEAQLEKSRLLSDRFSAERPKGSFSTLEIQRTEQGDSAMYLCASSLLRGYGYTFGSGTRLTVV.

CDR3 amino acids: CASSAGASGVYEQFF. The CDR3 nucleotides are TGCGCCAGCAGCGCCGGAGCTAGCGGGGTGTATGAGCAGTTCTTC. The V gene is TRBV5-1, the J gene TRBJ2-1; 9 bases align to TRBD2. The length of the CDR3 is 15 residues. The trim removed 4 bases at V and 8 bases at J, leaving 10 bases unmatched. In germline, CDR1 is SGHRS, CDR2 YFSETQ.